This T cell receptor beta chain was retrieved from a study of T cell clonality in common variable immunodeficiency. Study-level points and caveats: In common variable immunodeficiency, TCR beta chains reportedly carried fewer deletions and N-nucleotide insertions.

As to this clone: No antigen is known for it. With the read ending 3 residues before the CDR3 end, the germline J gene is used to fill in that end.

The CDR3 has 14 residues. CDR1 and CDR2 from the germline V gene are SGHVS and FNYEAQ. Control and CVID samples contributed equal amounts of genomic DNA. Sequencing used immunoSEQ multiplex PCR; TCRdb keeps in-frame clones, though not all of them. Observed in the sample are roughly 58,000 clones, none of them singletons. The chain combines TRBV7-6 with TRBJ1-2, with TRBD1 matching over 7 bases. This receptor was identified in a person aged 18 to 75 in good health. The sample consisted of peripheral blood mononuclear cells. The CDR3 spells CASSLDGTANDYTF. The sequenced part of the CDR3 DNA is TGTGCCAGCAGCTTGGACGGGACAGCTAATGAC.